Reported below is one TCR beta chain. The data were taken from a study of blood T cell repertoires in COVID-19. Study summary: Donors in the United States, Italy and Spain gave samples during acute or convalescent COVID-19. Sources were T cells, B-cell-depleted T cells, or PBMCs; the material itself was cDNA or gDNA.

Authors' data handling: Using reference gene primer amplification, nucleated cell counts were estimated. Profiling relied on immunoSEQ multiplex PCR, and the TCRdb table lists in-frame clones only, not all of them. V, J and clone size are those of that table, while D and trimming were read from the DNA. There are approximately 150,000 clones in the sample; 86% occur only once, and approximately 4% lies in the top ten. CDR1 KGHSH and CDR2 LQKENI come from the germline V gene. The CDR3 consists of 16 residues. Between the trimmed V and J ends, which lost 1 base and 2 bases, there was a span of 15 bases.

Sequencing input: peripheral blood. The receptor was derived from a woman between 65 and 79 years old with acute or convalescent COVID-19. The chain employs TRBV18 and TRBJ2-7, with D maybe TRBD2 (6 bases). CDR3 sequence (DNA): TGTGCCAGCTCACCACAATATACGGGACTCACCTACGAGCAGTACTTC. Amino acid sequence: CASSPQYTGLTYEQYF.